A selection of T cell receptor beta chains follows, all from one sample in a study of shared clonotypes between healthy human individuals. TCRdb keeps only in-frame clones here, not all; method: immunoSEQ multiplex PCR. The table lists roughly 76,000 clones, 62% of them singletons. Sequences were obtained from memory CD8+ T cells sorted from blood. These receptors came from a man between 25 and 39 years old in good health. Both conserved end residues are part of each CDR3. Each record gives: V gene, D gene, clone size, J gene, CDR3 DNA, CDR3 protein. The D gene is left open where the match is weak. Expanded clones are given a class, and other clones once, few, many or no size at all.

TRBV5-4	.	.	TRBJ2-3	TGTGCCAGCAGCCCGAAAGTTCGGGGGAGCACAGATACGCAGTATTTT	CASSPKVRGSTDTQYF
TRBV5-5	TRBD2	.	TRBJ2-1	TGTGCCAGCAGCTTCTTAGCGGGAGAAGAGGAAGGAGAGTTCTTC	CASSFLAGEEEGEFF
TRBV11-3	.	.	TRBJ1-2	TGTGCCAGCAGCCCCTCGGGGGGACTCCAAAGGTGGGGCTACACCTTC	CASSPSGGLQRWGYTF
TRBV25-1	TRBD2	.	TRBJ2-3	TGTGCCAGCGAAGGACTAGCGGGAACAGATACGCAGTATTTT	CASEGLAGTDTQYF
TRBV4-3	TRBD2	.	TRBJ2-7	TGCGCCAGCAGCCTCATAGCGGGAGACACTGGCGAGCAGTACTTC	CASSLIAGDTGEQYF
TRBV25-1	.	.	TRBJ2-5	TGTGCCAGCAGTGACCCCCAAGAGACCCAGTACTTC	CASSDPQETQYF
TRBV30	TRBD1	few	TRBJ1-5	TGTGCCTGGAGGCAGGGGGGGGACCAGCCCCAGCATTTT	CAWRQGGDQPQHF
TRBV6-1	.	.	TRBJ1-3	TGTGCCAGCAGTGAAAGTCACGGAAACACCATATATTTT	CASSESHGNTIYF
TRBV4-3	.	.	TRBJ2-2	TGCGCCAGCAGCCAAGATTTAAGCGACACCGGGGAGCTGTTTTTT	CASSQDLSDTGELFF
TRBV5-4	.	.	TRBJ2-7	TGTGCCAGCAGTCATAGCGGCAGCTCCTACGAGCAGTACTTC	CASSHSGSSYEQYF
TRBV14	.	.	TRBJ1-2	TGTGCCAGCAGCCAAGATGTACGGAGTAACTATGGCTACACCTTC	CASSQDVRSNYGYTF
TRBV11-2	TRBD2	once	TRBJ2-5	TGTGCCAGCAGCTTTGGGAGCGGGAGGGAGACCCAGTACTTC	CASSFGSGRETQYF
TRBV7-9	.	.	TRBJ1-5	TGTGCCAGCACCGATTTTAGCAATCAGCCCCAGCATTTT	CASTDFSNQPQHF
TRBV25-1	TRBD1	.	TRBJ2-3	TGTGCCAGCAGTGCCGGGGCATCGGGACAGATGACAGATACGCAGTATTTT	CASSAGASGQMTDTQYF
TRBV25-1	.	once	TRBJ1-5	TGTGCCAGCAGTGAATCCCACCAGGCCAGCAATCAGCCCCAGCATTTT	CASSESHQASNQPQHF
TRBV7-2	TRBD2	.	TRBJ2-7	TGTGCCAGCAGCTTAGTGCCTAGCGGGACGGCGGGGTACGAGCAGTACTTC	CASSLVPSGTAGYEQYF
TRBV7-8	.	.	TRBJ2-1	TGTGCCAGCAGCTTACAGGGGGGGAATGAGCAGTTCTTC	CASSLQGGNEQFF
TRBV7-4	.	.	TRBJ2-1	TGTGCCAGCAGCTACCCGCTGGAAGAGGCTAGTGAGGATGAGCAGTTCTTC	CASSYPLEEASEDEQFF
TRBV28	TRBD2	.	TRBJ2-7	TGTGCCAGCGAGACCTTTAGCGGGAGGGCGGGTGAGCAGTACTTC	CASETFSGRAGEQYF
TRBV19	TRBD2	.	TRBJ2-1	TGTGCCAGTAGTATCTCCTTTTTAAGTCGGGCTAGCGGTAATGAGCAGTTCTTC	CASSISFLSRASGNEQFF
TRBV27	TRBD2	.	TRBJ2-1	TGTGCCAGCAGTTGGAGTGCGGGGGAGTCCTACAATGAGCAGTTCTTC	CASSWSAGESYNEQFF
TRBV28	TRBD1	once	TRBJ1-2	TGTGCCAGCAGCCCGACAGGGGGACCTTATCTTAACTATGGCTACACCTTC	CASSPTGGPYLNYGYTF
TRBV10-3	.	.	TRBJ2-7	TGTGCCAGCAGTTTCGTCTCCTACGAGCAGTACTTC	CASSFVSYEQYF
TRBV6-4	TRBD1	many	TRBJ2-3	TGTGCCAGCAGTCGGACAGGATCCACAGATACGCAGTATTTT	CASSRTGSTDTQYF
TRBV19	.	.	TRBJ1-5	TGTGCCAGTAGTATAGATCGGGCAGGGCTCAGCAATCAGCCCCAGCATTTT	CASSIDRAGLSNQPQHF
TRBV7-2	TRBD1	.	TRBJ2-7	TGTGCCAGCACCGAACAGGGGATATCCTACGAGCAGTACTTC	CASTEQGISYEQYF
TRBV28	TRBD1	.	TRBJ1-1	TGTGCCAGCAGGCGAACAGGGGGCAGGGGGAACACTGAAGCTTTCTTT	CASRRTGGRGNTEAFF
TRBV7-3	TRBD2	.	TRBJ2-5	TGTGCCAGCAGCTTGAGGGAGGGGGAGACCCAGTACTTC	CASSLREGETQYF
TRBV27	.	few	TRBJ1-5	TGTGCCAGCAGTTTACACAGGGCGGGGCAGCCCCAGCATTTT	CASSLHRAGQPQHF
TRBV6-4	TRBD2	many	TRBJ2-1	TGTGCCAGCAGTGACGGGACTAGCTACAATGAGCAGTTCTTC	CASSDGTSYNEQFF
TRBV7-9	TRBD1	many	TRBJ1-1	TGTGCCAGCAGGGATTCCGGGGGACAGGGGGCGGGCACTGAAGCTTTCTTT	CASRDSGGQGAGTEAFF
TRBV11-2	.	.	TRBJ1-2	TGTGCCAGCAGCTTACGACAGGATCGTAACTCCTATGGCTACACCTTC	CASSLRQDRNSYGYTF
TRBV19	.	.	TRBJ2-7	TGTGCCAGTAGTCCGAACCCGGGGTCCCACGAGCAGTACTTC	CASSPNPGSHEQYF
TRBV2	TRBD2	.	TRBJ2-3	TGTGCCAGCAGACCCGGGGGGTTCGGGGCCACAGATACGCAGTATTTT	CASRPGGFGATDTQYF
TRBV25-1	.	.	TRBJ2-7	TGTGCCAGCAGTGAATCCATCCCCTCCTACGAGCAGTACTTC	CASSESIPSYEQYF
TRBV30	TRBD1	.	TRBJ2-5	TGTGCCTGGGGACAGGGGATTTTGGAGACCCAGTACTTC	CAWGQGILETQYF
TRBV6-1	TRBD1	few	TRBJ2-1	TGTGCCAGCACAACAGGGGGAGGCTACAATGAGCAGTTCTTC	CASTTGGGYNEQFF
TRBV27	TRBD1	.	TRBJ2-4	TGTGCCAGCAGTGACAGGGGTGCGGGCATTCAGTACTTC	CASSDRGAGIQYF
TRBV5-4	.	.	TRBJ2-1	TGTGCCAGCAGCTTCGTTCGTGGGTCGAATGAGCAGTTCTTC	CASSFVRGSNEQFF
TRBV4-2	.	.	TRBJ2-3	TGTGCCAGCAGCCAAGCGGAAAGTACCGCGCAGTATTTT	CASSQAESTAQYF
TRBV27	.	.	TRBJ2-3	TGTGCCAGCAGTTTCTCTGACGACACAGATACGCAGTATTTT	CASSFSDDTDTQYF
TRBV30	.	.	TRBJ1-1	TGTGCCTGGGAGGACCTCCCAGGGTTTACTGAAGCTTTCTTT	CAWEDLPGFTEAFF
TRBV6-5	.	.	TRBJ2-7	TGTGCCAGCAGTTATACAGCCTCCTACGAGCAGTACTTC	CASSYTASYEQYF
TRBV4-1	TRBD2	.	TRBJ2-7	TGCGCCAGCAGCCAATCCCCGGCTAGCGGGTACGAGCAGTACTTC	CASSQSPASGYEQYF
TRBV2	.	few	TRBJ1-2	TGTGCCAGCAGTGAAGGTTCTGGCTACACCTTC	CASSEGSGYTF
TRBV7-2	TRBD1	many	TRBJ1-5	TGTGCCAGCAGCTTTCTGGGACAGGGAATCAATCAGCCCCAGCATTTT	CASSFLGQGINQPQHF
TRBV5-1	.	.	TRBJ2-3	TGCGCCAGCAGCTTCACAGACCCTAGCACAGATACGCAGTATTTT	CASSFTDPSTDTQYF
TRBV19	TRBD1	.	TRBJ1-2	TGTGCCAGTAGTATAACCTCTTCAGGGGGTGCCTATGGCTACACCTTC	CASSITSSGGAYGYTF
TRBV11-3	.	many	TRBJ2-2	TGTGCCAGCAGCTTACAGGGAACGGGGGAGCTGTTTTTT	CASSLQGTGELFF
TRBV5-4	.	.	TRBJ2-5	TGTGCCAGCAGCTTGGGTGGCGGGACCCAAGAGACCCAGTACTTC	CASSLGGGTQETQYF
TRBV27	.	few	TRBJ2-5	TGTGCCAGCAGAGACGGGAACCAAGAGACCCAGTACTTC	CASRDGNQETQYF
TRBV13	.	once	TRBJ2-5	TGTGCCAGCAGCTCCGCCCACTTCGGGCCTGAGACCCAGTACTTC	CASSSAHFGPETQYF
TRBV9	.	.	TRBJ2-1	TGTGCCAGCAGCGTAGACGAAGGGAGCTCCTACAATGAGCAGTTCTTC	CASSVDEGSSYNEQFF
TRBV11-3	.	.	TRBJ2-5	TGTGCCAGCAGCCTCACCGGTCCGACTGGGGGAGAGACCCAGTACTTC	CASSLTGPTGGETQYF
TRBV6-6	TRBD2	.	TRBJ2-5	TGTGCCAGCAGTTACTCGCGGGAGCAGCACCAAGAGACCCAGTACTTC	CASSYSREQHQETQYF
TRBV27	TRBD2	.	TRBJ2-1	TGTGCCAGCACCTCCGTCGGAACTAGCGGGCCATACTCCTACAATGAGCAGTTCTTC	CASTSVGTSGPYSYNEQFF
TRBV9	TRBD2	.	TRBJ2-7	TGTGCCAGCAACGAAGGACTAGCGGGCCACGAGCAGTACTTC	CASNEGLAGHEQYF
TRBV10-3	.	.	TRBJ2-1	TGTGCCATCAGTGACCTCGGGACTGGACTATACAATGAGCAGTTCTTC	CAISDLGTGLYNEQFF